This is a list of T cell receptor beta chains from one sample in a study of T-cell reconstitution after alpha-beta-depleted transplantation in children. MiXCR, run by TCRdb on the PCR reads, gives a single entry per CDR3 protein. Of hundreds of thousands of distinct CDR3 sequences detected, 16% appear once; the ten largest clones hold approximately 5%. Sequenced here: PBMCs, mostly from graft donor cells, sampled 360 days after TCRalphabeta/CD19-depleted stem cell transplant. The source is a male patient under 18 who had a stem cell transplant for acute lymphoblastic leukemia, so the T cells may come from the graft donor. CDR3s include the opening cysteine and the closing phenylalanine or tryptophan.

j_gene	v_gene	CDR3aa
TRBJ2-7	TRBV12-3/TRBV12-4	CASREGRNYEQYF
TRBJ1-2	TRBV12-3/TRBV12-4	CASSPTKDPYGYTF
TRBJ2-3	TRBV20-1	CSALTPNIRGDTQYF
TRBJ2-1	TRBV29-1	CSAKKAGGSYNEQFF
TRBJ2-7	TRBV6-5	CASSSSGSRYEQYF
TRBJ2-3	TRBV7-3	CASSPPGRTDTQYF
TRBJ2-2	TRBV9	CASSAGLAGPRTGELFF
TRBJ1-2	TRBV12-3/TRBV12-4	CASSGSRDRDGYTF
TRBJ2-7	TRBV30	CAWSVASTYEQYF
TRBJ2-5	TRBV5-1	CASKLARGGGPVQETQYF
TRBJ1-2	TRBV12-3/TRBV12-4	CASSFSQGAGYTF
TRBJ1-5	TRBV27	CASSPRDNQPQHF
TRBJ1-2	TRBV28	CASSLFLRGGKRGTAGYTF
TRBJ2-3	TRBV9	CASKETASTDTQYF
TRBJ2-2	TRBV5-5	CASSPGLTTTGELFF
TRBJ1-5	TRBV18	CASSPGAAQPQHF
TRBJ1-5	TRBV20-1	CSAILDSSLGNQPQHF
TRBJ2-1	TRBV3-1	CASSQDLGKQFF
TRBJ1-5	TRBV24-1	CATSDHPGQGNQPQHF
TRBJ2-7	TRBV9	CASSVGGGDYEQYF
TRBJ2-7	TRBV4-1	CASSQDKREGAYEQYF
TRBJ2-1	TRBV4-1	CASSPGILSGKLYNEQFF
TRBJ2-2	TRBV7-2	CASSVARNTGELFF
TRBJ2-7	TRBV29-1	CSAVVAGRRGSYEQYF
TRBJ1-2	TRBV4-1	CASSRGTGLNGYTF
TRBJ2-7	TRBV5-1	CASSHPFGQTYEQYF
TRBJ2-6	TRBV5-1	CASRRAFPGANVLTF